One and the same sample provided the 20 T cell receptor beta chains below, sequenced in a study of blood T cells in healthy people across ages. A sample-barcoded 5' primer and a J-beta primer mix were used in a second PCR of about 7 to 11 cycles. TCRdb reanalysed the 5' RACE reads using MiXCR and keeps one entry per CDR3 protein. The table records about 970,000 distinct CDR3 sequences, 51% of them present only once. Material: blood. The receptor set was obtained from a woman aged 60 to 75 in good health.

Here the CDR3 DNA reads TGTGCCAGTGGACAGGGGGCGAGTAATACGCAGTATTTT. Translation: CASGQGASNTQYF. The V gene is TRBV2, the J gene TRBJ2-3, with 11 nucleotides matching TRBD1. V dropped 9 bases and J dropped 7; count of bases not matched to a gene: 6. The germline V gene has CDR1 SNHLY and CDR2 FYNNEI. This CDR3 has 13 residues.

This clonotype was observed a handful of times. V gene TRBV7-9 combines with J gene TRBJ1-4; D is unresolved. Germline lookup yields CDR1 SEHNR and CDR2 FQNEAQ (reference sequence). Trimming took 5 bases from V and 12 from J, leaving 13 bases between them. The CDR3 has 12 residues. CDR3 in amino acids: CASSPPREELFF. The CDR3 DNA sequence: TGTGCCAGCAGCCCCCCAAGAGAGGAACTGTTTTTT.

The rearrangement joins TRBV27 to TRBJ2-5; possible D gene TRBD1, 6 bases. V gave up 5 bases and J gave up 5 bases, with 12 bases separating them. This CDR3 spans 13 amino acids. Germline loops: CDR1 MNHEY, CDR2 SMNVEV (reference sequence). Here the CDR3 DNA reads TGTGCCAGCAGTGTACCAGGGGCGGAGACCCAGTACTTC. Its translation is CASSVPGAETQYF.

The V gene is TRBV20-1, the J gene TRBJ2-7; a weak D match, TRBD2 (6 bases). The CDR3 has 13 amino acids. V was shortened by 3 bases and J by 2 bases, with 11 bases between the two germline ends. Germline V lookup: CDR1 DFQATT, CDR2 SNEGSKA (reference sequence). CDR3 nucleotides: TGCAGTGCTAGCGGGAGAGTCCCCTACGAGCAGTACTTC. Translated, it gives CSASGRVPYEQYF.

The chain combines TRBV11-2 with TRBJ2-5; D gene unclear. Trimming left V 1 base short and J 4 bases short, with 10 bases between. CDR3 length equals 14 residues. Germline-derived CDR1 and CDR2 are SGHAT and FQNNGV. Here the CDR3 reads CASSLGSLLETQYF. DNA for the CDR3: TGTGCCAGCAGCTTAGGCTCTCTATTAGAGACCCAGTACTTC.

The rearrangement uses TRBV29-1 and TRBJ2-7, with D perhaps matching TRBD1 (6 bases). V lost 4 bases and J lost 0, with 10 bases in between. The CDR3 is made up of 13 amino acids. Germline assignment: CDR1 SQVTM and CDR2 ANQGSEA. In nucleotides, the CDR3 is TGCAGCGTTGTAACAGGGTGCTCCTACGAGCAGTACTTC. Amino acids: CSVVTGCSYEQYF.

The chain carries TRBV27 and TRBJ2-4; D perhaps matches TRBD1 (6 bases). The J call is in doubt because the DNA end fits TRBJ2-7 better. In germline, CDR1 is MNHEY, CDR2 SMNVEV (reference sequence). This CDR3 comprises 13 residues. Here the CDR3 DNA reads TGTGCCAGCAGACCTCGACAGGTTGGCGAGCAGTACTTC. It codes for CASRPRQVGEQYF.

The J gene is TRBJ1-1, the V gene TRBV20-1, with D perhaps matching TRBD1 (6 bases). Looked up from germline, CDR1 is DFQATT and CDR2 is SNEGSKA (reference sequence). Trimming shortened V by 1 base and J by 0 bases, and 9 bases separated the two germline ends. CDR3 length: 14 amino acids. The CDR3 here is CSARGGTLNTEAFF. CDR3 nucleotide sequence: TGCAGTGCTAGAGGGGGGACACTGAACACTGAAGCTTTCTTT.

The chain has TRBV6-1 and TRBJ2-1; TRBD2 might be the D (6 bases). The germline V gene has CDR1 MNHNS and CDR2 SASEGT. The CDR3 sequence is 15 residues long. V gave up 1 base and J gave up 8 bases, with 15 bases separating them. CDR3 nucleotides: TGTGCCAGCAGTGAAGGTCCGGGAGAAGGCTATGAGCAGTTCTTC. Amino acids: CASSEGPGEGYEQFF.

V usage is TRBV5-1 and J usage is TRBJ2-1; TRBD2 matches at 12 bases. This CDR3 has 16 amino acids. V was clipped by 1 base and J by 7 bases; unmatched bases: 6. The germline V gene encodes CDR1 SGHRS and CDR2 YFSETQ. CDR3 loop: CASSLSSGRAGNEQFF. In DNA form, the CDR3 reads TGCGCCAGCAGCTTGTCTAGCGGGAGGGCCGGAAATGAGCAGTTCTTC.

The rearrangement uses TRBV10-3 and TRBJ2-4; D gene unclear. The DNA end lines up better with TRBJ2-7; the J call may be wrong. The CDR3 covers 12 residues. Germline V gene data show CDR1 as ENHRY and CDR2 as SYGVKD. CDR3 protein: CAISEGSSEQYF. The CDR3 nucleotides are TGTGCCATCAGTGAGGGAAGTTCCGAGCAGTACTTC.

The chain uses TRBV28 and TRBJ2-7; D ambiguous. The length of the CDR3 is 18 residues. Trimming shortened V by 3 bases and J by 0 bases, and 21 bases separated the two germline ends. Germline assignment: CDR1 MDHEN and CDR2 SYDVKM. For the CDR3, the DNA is TGTGCCAGCAGTTTCTTCCTCGACAAGGGCCATAGCTCCTACGAGCAGTACTTC. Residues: CASSFFLDKGHSSYEQYF.

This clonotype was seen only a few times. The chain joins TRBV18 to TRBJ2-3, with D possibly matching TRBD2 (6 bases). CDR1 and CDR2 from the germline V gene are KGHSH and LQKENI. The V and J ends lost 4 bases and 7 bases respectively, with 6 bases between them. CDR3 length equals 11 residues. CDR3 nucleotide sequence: TGTGCCAGCTCACGCGGGAATACGCAGTATTTT. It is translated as CASSRGNTQYF.

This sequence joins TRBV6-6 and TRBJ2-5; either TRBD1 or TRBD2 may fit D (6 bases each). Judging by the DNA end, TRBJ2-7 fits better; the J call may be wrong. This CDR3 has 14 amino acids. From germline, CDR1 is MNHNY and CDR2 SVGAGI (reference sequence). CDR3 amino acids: CASSYWGAAGEQYF. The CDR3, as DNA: TGTGCCAGCAGTTACTGGGGGGCAGCTGGCGAGCAGTACTTC.

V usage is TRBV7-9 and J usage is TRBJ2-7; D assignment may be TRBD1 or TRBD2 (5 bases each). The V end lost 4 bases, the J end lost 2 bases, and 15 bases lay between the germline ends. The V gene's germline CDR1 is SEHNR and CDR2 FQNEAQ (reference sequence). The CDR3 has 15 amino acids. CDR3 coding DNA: TGTGCCAGCAGCTCAATGGGGACGGGTACCTACGAGCAGTACTTC. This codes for CASSSMGTGTYEQYF.

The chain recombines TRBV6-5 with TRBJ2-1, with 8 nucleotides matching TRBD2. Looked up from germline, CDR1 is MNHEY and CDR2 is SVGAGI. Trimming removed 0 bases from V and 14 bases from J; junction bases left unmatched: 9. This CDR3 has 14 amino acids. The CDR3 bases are TGTGCCAGCAGTTACTCGGAGGGACTAGAGTCCAAGTTCTTC. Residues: CASSYSEGLESKFF.

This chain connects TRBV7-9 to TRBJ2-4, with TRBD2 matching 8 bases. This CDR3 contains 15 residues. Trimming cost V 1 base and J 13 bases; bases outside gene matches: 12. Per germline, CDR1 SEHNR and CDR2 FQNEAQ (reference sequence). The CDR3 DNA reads TGTGCCAGCAGCTTAGGCGGGGGGACCTACAATGAGCAGTACTTC. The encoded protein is CASSLGGGTYNEQYF.

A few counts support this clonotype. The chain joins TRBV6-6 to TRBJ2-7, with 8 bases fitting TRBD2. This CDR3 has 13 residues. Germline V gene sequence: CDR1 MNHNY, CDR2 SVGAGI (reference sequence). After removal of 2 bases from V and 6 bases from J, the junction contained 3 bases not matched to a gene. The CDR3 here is CASSYPAGVEQYF. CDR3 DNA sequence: TGTGCCAGCAGTTACCCAGCGGGAGTCGAGCAGTACTTC.

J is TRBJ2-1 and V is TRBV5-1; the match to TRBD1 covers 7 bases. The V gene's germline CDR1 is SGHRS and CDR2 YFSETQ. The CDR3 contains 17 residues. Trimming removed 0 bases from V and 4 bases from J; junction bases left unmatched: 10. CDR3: CASSLAKVTGVYNEQFF. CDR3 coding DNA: TGCGCCAGCAGCTTGGCCAAGGTAACAGGGGTATACAATGAGCAGTTCTTC.

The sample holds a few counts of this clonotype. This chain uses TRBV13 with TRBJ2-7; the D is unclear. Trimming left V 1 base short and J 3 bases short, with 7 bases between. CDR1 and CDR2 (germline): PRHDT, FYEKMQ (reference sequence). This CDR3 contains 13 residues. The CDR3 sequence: CASSLVPLYEQYF. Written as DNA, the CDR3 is TGTGCCAGCAGCTTAGTACCCCTCTACGAGCAGTACTTC.